These 17 T cell receptor beta chains were sequenced from one sample in a study of blood T cell repertoires in COVID-19. Clones were sequenced by immunoSEQ multiplex PCR, and TCRdb holds only the in-frame ones, with some missing. The sample gives around 71,000 clones, around 83% of which show up once; 6.5% to 7.5% is in the top ten. The sample comprised peripheral blood. These receptors all stem from a man aged 25-45 years with COVID-19, enrolled during active disease.

V usage is TRBV6-1 and J usage is TRBJ1-6, with TRBD1 as a possible D gene (6 bases). The V end was cut by 2 bases, the J end by 5 bases, with 13 bases between. There are 16 residues in the CDR3. CDR1 MNHNS and CDR2 SASEGT come from the germline V gene. CDR3 coding DNA: TGTGCCAGCAGTGAAAAAAGACAGGCTAATAATTCACCCCTCCACTTT. Amino acid sequence: CASSEKRQANNSPLHF.

The chain uses TRBV19 and TRBJ2-1, with D tentatively TRBD2 (6 bases). This CDR3 has 17 residues. Trimming stripped 4 bases from V and 5 bases from J, with 21 bases between. The V gene's germline CDR1 is LNHDA and CDR2 SQIVND (reference sequence). CDR3 sequence (DNA): TGTGCCAGTAGTACCGCTATTTACCGGGAGCATGACAATGAGCAGTTCTTC. Residues: CASSTAIYREHDNEQFF. Based on the CDR3 plus reference TRBV19 and TRBJ2-1, the full variable domain is DGGITQSPKYLFRKEGQNVTLSCEQNLNHDAMYWYRQDPGQGLRLIYYSQIVNDFQKGDIAEGYSVSREKKESFPLTVTSAQKNPTAFYLCASSTAIYREHDNEQFFGPGTRLTVL.

The chain uses TRBV19 and TRBJ1-6; possible D gene TRBD1, 5 bases. Germline lookup yields CDR1 LNHDA and CDR2 SQIVND (reference sequence). The CDR3 consists of 18 residues. The V end was cut by 3 bases, the J end by 6 bases, with 21 bases between. The CDR3 nucleotides are TGTGCCAGTAGTATCCGACCGGGGCCCGTCGGGAGTAATTCACCCCTCCACTTT. Amino acid sequence: CASSIRPGPVGSNSPLHF.

V gene TRBV6-2 or TRBV6-3 combines with J gene TRBJ1-1; D not certain. The length of the CDR3 is 14 residues. V was clipped by 6 bases and J by 5 bases, with 16 bases between them. Germline CDR1 is MNHEY and CDR2 is SVGEGT. The CDR3 spells CASSLAFGGTEAFF. CDR3 bases: TGTGCCAGCAGCCTCGCGTTCGGAGGTACTGAAGCTTTCTTT.

The rearrangement joins TRBV3-1 (or the pseudogene TRBV3-2) to TRBJ2-1; 9 bases are shared with TRBD2. The CDR3 loop spans 15 amino acids. The V gene end was trimmed by 2 bases and the J gene end by 9 bases; junction bases not matched to a gene: 8. CDR1 and CDR2 (germline): LGHDT, YNNKEL (reference sequence). Written as DNA, the CDR3 is TGTGCCAGCAGCCAATTCAGCGGGAGGAAGGGTGAGCAGTTCTTC. It yields the protein CASSQFSGRKGEQFF.

The chain combines TRBV2 with TRBJ1-1; perhaps TRBD1 as D (5 bases). V was cut by 0 bases and J by 0 bases, with 14 bases left in between. CDR1 and CDR2 (germline): SNHLY, FYNNEI. CDR3 size: 17 residues. The DNA for the CDR3 is TGTGCCAGCAGTGAAGCGCACGGGGGTCGGATGAACACTGAAGCTTTCTTT. Its protein product is CASSEAHGGRMNTEAFF.

The chain employs TRBV20-1 and TRBJ1-2; 10 bases align to TRBD1. Looked up from germline, CDR1 is DFQATT and CDR2 is SNEGSKA (reference sequence). This CDR3 is 11 amino acids long. The CDR3 region is CIPGQGYGYTF. The CDR3 DNA follows: TGCATCCCGGGACAGGGGTATGGCTACACCTTC.

This clone was seen only once. The chain carries TRBV24-1 and TRBJ1-2; D remains unclear. Germline V lookup: CDR1 KGHDR, CDR2 SFDVKD. V shed 9 bases and J shed 0 bases, with 7 bases lying between them. The CDR3 spans 12 residues. The CDR3 coding sequence is TGTGCCACCCAGGATGCTAACTATGGCTACACCTTC. Translated: CATQDANYGYTF.

A remark on this clone: The same CDR3 arises from other DNA sequences in this sample as well. The chain joins TRBV4-2 to TRBJ1-5; 9 bases agree with TRBD1. Germline assignment: CDR1 LGHNA and CDR2 YNFKEQ. V lost 3 bases, J lost 6 bases, and 0 bases stayed unmatched. The CDR3 totals 13 residues. CDR3 sequence reads: CASSQDRGQPQHF. CDR3 coding DNA: TGTGCCAGCAGCCAGGACAGGGGTCAGCCCCAGCATTTT.

The rearrangement joins TRBV7-8 to TRBJ1-4; TRBD1 aligns across 7 bases. The CDR3 is 15 residues long. Germline lookup yields CDR1 SGHVS and CDR2 FQNEAQ. Germline trimming cut 5 bases from V and 5 bases from J; bases unmatched to any gene: 8. CDR3 in DNA: TGTGCCAGCAGCGTAAACAGGGGAACAAATGAAAAACTGTTTTTT. Translation: CASSVNRGTNEKLFF.

This clone was detected once. The chain uses TRBV9 and TRBJ2-1; weak D call: TRBD1 (5 bases). The ends were cut back, 3 bases at V and 3 bases at J, with 7 bases in the middle. Germline CDR1 SGDLS, CDR2 YYNGEE. The CDR3 spans 13 residues. CDR3 sequence reads: CASSADSYNEQFF. The DNA of the CDR3 is TGTGCCAGCAGCGCCGACAGCTACAATGAGCAGTTCTTC.

DNA of the CDR3: TGTGCCAGCAGTTCCCTACAGGGGGATGGAAAAGGCTACACCTTC. It encodes CASSSLQGDGKGYTF. The genes are TRBV27 and TRBJ1-2; 8 nucleotides match TRBD1. The germline V gene encodes CDR1 MNHEY and CDR2 SMNVEV (reference sequence). With 4 bases clipped from V and 8 bases from J, the junction kept 12 bases outside the gene matches. CDR3 size: 15 residues.

The chain uses TRBV3-1 (or the pseudogene TRBV3-2) and TRBJ1-4, with TRBD1 as a possible D gene (6 bases). The CDR3 has 14 residues. Germline V gene sequence: CDR1 LGHDT, CDR2 YNNKEL (reference sequence). V was shortened by 4 bases and J by 4 bases, with 10 bases between the two germline ends. The CDR3 loop reads CASSPGVGNEKLFF. The CDR3 coding sequence is TGTGCCAGCAGCCCAGGGGTCGGTAATGAAAAACTGTTTTTT.

V gene TRBV4-1 combines with J gene TRBJ1-6, with D perhaps TRBD1 (5 bases). Germline V CDR1 and CDR2: MGHRA, YSYEKL. With 3 bases removed from V and 9 bases from J, the gap between germline ends came to 12 bases. This CDR3 contains 14 residues. The DNA of the CDR3 is TGCGCCAGCAGCCAGGGACTGGGGCTTTCACCCCTCCACTTT. Its protein is CASSQGLGLSPLHF.

Regarding this clone: Sequence at one end of the junction differs from germline and may be a read error. The rearrangement joins TRBV7-7 to TRBJ2-2, with 10 bases lining up with TRBD1. The CDR3 contains 20 residues. Germline V gives CDR1 SSHAT, CDR2 FNYEAQ (reference sequence). This chain's CDR3 is CASSPSGLFGAGQGIGELFF. In DNA, the CDR3 is TGTGCTAGCAGCCCGTCAGGGCTGTTTGGAGCGGGACAGGGGATCGGGGAGCTGTTTTTT.

This chain links TRBV12-3 or TRBV12-4 with TRBJ2-1; TRBD1 matches at 7 bases. The CDR3 is 12 amino acids. V shed 6 bases and J 8 bases; nucleotides not matched to a gene: 4. CDR3 amino acids: CASRQRGHEQFF. The CDR3 bases are TGTGCCAGCAGACAAAGGGGGCATGAGCAGTTCTTC.

The chain has TRBV30 and TRBJ1-5, with D perhaps TRBD1 (5 bases). Germline values: CDR1 GTSNPN, CDR2 SVGIG (reference sequence). The CDR3 consists of 14 residues. V dropped 1 base and J dropped 9 bases, with 16 bases sitting between them. The CDR3 sequence: CAWSENVLTGPQHF. The CDR3 DNA follows: TGTGCCTGGAGTGAAAACGTCTTAACAGGGCCCCAGCATTTT.